This note documents a single T cell receptor beta chain sequence. Its antigen is not known. This sample is drawn from a study of a mutant IDH1 vaccine in newly diagnosed glioma. Background on the study: First vaccine doses came 4-6 weeks after radiotherapy alone, or with temozolomide cycles. Before enrollment, patients got radiotherapy alone, temozolomide alone, or mostly the combination.

Sequencing was performed with immunoSEQ multiplex PCR; in TCRdb, only in-frame clones are kept and a portion is missing. The sample holds some 120,000 clones, 80% seen once. The time point was: week 11, during vaccination. The investigators gave 300 ug of mutant IDH1 20-mer peptide in each vaccine dose, together with topical imiquimod. There are 14 residues in the CDR3. Germline CDR1 and CDR2: LNHDA and SQIVND (reference sequence). V was shortened by 7 bases and J by 2 bases, with 15 bases between the two germline ends. Study results and caveats: Most patients, around 94%, showed vaccine-induced immune responses.

The chain carries TRBV19 and TRBJ2-7; no reliable D call. Sample: PBMCs, taken from a glioma patient whose treatment included an IDH1 peptide vaccine. The source of this sequence is a man between 35 and 55 years old with glioma. CDR3 sequence: CASKVSTRTYEQYF. Written as DNA, the CDR3 is TGTGCCAGTAAAGTCTCGACAAGAACCTACGAGCAGTACTTC. The whole variable domain, filled in from reference TRBV19 and TRBJ2-7, reads DGGITQSPKYLFRKEGQNVTLSCEQNLNHDAMYWYRQDPGQGLRLIYYSQIVNDFQKGDIAEGYSVSREKKESFPLTVTSAQKNPTAFYLCASKVSTRTYEQYFGPGTRLTVT.